The rows below give T cell receptor beta chains drawn from one sample of a study of T-cell memory formation after mild COVID-19. MiXCR was run by TCRdb on the 5' RACE reads, yielding one entry per CDR3 protein. The sample holds around 310,000 distinct CDR3 sequences, approximately 15% seen once. The material sequenced was PBMCs or a T cell subset sorted from them (not recorded which). The receptor set was obtained from a young man who had mild COVID-19 (a few samples of this study predate the infection). Cell type and time point are not known. CDR3s leave out the opening cysteine and the closing phenylalanine or tryptophan. A D gene is named only where the DNA matches it firmly.

>TRBV25-1|TRBJ2-5|-
ASSDPFQETQY
>TRBV11-2|TRBJ1-4|-
ASSSWGSTNEKLF
>TRBV20-1|TRBJ1-1|TRBD1
SARDPGQADTEAF
>TRBV12-3/TRBV12-4|TRBJ1-1|-
ASTSRWDEAF
>TRBV4-1|TRBJ2-1|TRBD2
ASSQQAGDDEQF
>TRBV5-1|TRBJ1-3|-
ASSGTGIQAGNTIY
>TRBV20-1|TRBJ2-1|-
SARPTGRSSYNEQF
>TRBV5-1|TRBJ1-3|TRBD1
ASSTGQADSGNTIY
>TRBV4-1|TRBJ2-5|TRBD2
ASSQRTSGGPQETQY
>TRBV7-9|TRBJ2-1|TRBD2
ASTRGTSGGSGEQF
>TRBV5-4|TRBJ2-3|TRBD1
ASSPRGQGTDTQY
>TRBV4-1|TRBJ2-5|TRBD2
ASSQDGAGEETQY
>TRBV18|TRBJ1-6|TRBD1
ASSPLDRAYNSPLH
>TRBV27|TRBJ2-1|TRBD2
ASSVAGGYVNEQF
>TRBV29-1|TRBJ1-1|-
SVEKGMNTEAF
>TRBV12-3/TRBV12-4|TRBJ2-1|-
ASSISRSYNEQF
>TRBV28|TRBJ2-1|-
ASSLTGVGYNEQF